This T cell receptor (beta chain) was documented in a study of T cell responses to AZD1222 COVID-19 vaccine (dated by TCRdb to about 2021). A note on the overall study: AZD1222 recipients whose second dose came at about 4 weeks and those whose second dose came at about 12 weeks were combined into one group, since spike-specific TCR depth and breadth did not differ between the two schedules. TCR sequencing was performed for 230 to 250 trial participants, of whom 200 to 220 were given two doses of AZD1222 and around 25 were given two doses of MenACWY control vaccine. Trial participants were enrolled by age into subgroups of 18-55, 56-69 and 70-plus years, and around 150, 28 and 57 TCR-sequenced participants, respectively, were included in these subgroups. General findings and caveats noted by the study authors: Reportedly, almost half of the unique spike-specific TCRs recognized epitopes lying outside the regions that are mutated in the B.1.351 and B.1.1.7 variants. After two AZD1222 doses, spike-specific TCR breadth and depth were significantly higher than at day 0 and than in MenACWY recipients. The 56-69-year group was small, and its depth increase did not reach significance, likely because of low power. Conclusions about previously exposed vaccinees are limited, since just five or six AZD1222 recipients were seropositive for SARS-CoV-2 at baseline. Participants were mostly white British, with more females than males. The authors suggested clonal diversity may have been underestimated. The vaccine-associated CD4 TCRs covered the entire spike protein, and the dominant responses fell in regions 160-218 and 743-854. Because no day 14 peak-response samples were available, repertoires were characterized only after the peak T cell response.

The CDR3 regions of human TCRbeta chains were analyzed by immunosequencing. In the paper's pipeline: Repertoire TCRs were checked for matches against a reference library of SARS-CoV-2-specific TCRs that had been generated using the MIRA antigen-specificity platform. Breadth meant the fraction of unique TCRs that were SARS-CoV-2-associated, whereas depth meant the fraction of total T cells that were SARS-CoV-2-associated. Each spike-specific TCR was assigned to its reactive spike region and to a CD4 or CD8 class using the MIRA data. Log10-transformed breadth and depth values were compared by one-way ANOVA with Sidak's multiple comparisons tests. TCRdb provides this immuneACCESS table in a form limited to in-frame rearrangements. Some clones are lacking; in checked studies, under half of them reflect an unresolved V gene, and why the rest are absent is not known. The DNA gave D and trimming, while V, J and clone size come from that table. Here the sample has approximately 73,000 clones; roughly four fifths occur a single time. In total, the top ten clones hold around 2.8% of the sample.

In the paper's terms, the time point label means: baseline before first vaccination. Vaccinee samples came from UK trials COV001 and COV002, including a single-blind randomized controlled phase 2/3 trial of AZD1222 (ChAdOx1 nCoV-19) in healthy adults. Trial participant PBMC samples were collected at day 0 and day 28 after the second dose for TCRbeta chain sequencing. Comments on this clone: No antigen is known for it. The record has no base qualities; no much larger clone is one base away.

Sequenced here: peripheral blood, sampled on day 0 of AZD1222 vaccination. This receptor was taken from an adult in good health.

In nucleotide form, the sequence is TGTGCCATCAGTGAGCGGGGACTAGTTGTCGGGGAGCTGTTTTTT. Its protein product is CAISERGLVVGELFF. Recombination joined TRBV10-3 with TRBJ2-2; 8 central nucleotides agree with TRBD2. Sequences ENHRY (CDR1) and SYGVKD (CDR2) are obtained from the germline V gene. Compared with germline, V lacks 2 bases and J lacks 7 bases; bases without a gene match: 6. The CDR3 spans 15 residues, from the cysteine through the phenylalanine. The kept DNA is CDR3 alone, 45 bases in frame from the first base.